The sequence of this T cell receptor beta chain was determined in a study of blood T cells in healthy people across ages. Study context: Capture via template switching afforded approximately one barcoded beta molecule per two T cells.

The sample holds a few counts of this clonotype. Its specificity is unknown. Overall study results and limits: Long-lived donors had more naive CD4+ cells and higher diversity than aged donors. One million T cells yielded diversity estimates that were considered underestimates.

The second PCR ran about 6 to 11 cycles with a sample-barcoded 5' primer and J-beta primers. Every cDNA was tagged by a template-switch adaptor with 12 random nucleotides. A single record per CDR3 protein comes from TCRdb applying MiXCR to the 5' RACE reads. Among fewer than 1,000,000 distinct CDR3 sequences listed, around 45% were seen once. Germline V CDR1 and CDR2: SNHLY, FYNNEI. The CDR3 runs to 15 residues. With 6 bases clipped from V and 6 bases from J, the junction kept 12 bases outside the gene matches. The sample taken for sequencing was blood. This receptor was identified in an elderly man in good health. The chain employs TRBV2 and TRBJ2-7; TRBD1 matches 9 bases. CDR3 DNA sequence: TGTGCCAGCAGCGCTGTCACAGGGGGCTCAAGCGAGCAGTACTTC. This codes for CASSAVTGGSSEQYF.